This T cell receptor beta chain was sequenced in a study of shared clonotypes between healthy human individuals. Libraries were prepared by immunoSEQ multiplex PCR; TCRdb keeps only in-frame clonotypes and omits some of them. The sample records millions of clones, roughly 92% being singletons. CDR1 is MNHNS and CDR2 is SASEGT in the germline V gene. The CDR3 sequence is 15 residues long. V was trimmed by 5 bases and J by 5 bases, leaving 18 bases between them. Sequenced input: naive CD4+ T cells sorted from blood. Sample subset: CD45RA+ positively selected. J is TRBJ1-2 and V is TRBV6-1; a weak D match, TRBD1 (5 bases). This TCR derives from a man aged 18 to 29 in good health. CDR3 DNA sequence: TGTGCCAGCAGTTCCCCTGAAGGGGCTAGTTATGGCTACACCTTC. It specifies CASSSPEGASYGYTF.